This T cell receptor beta chain comes out of a study of cytomegalovirus exposure and HLA in healthy donors. Turning to this clone: Its antigen is undetermined.

13 Jbeta primers and 60 Vbeta primers were used for the PCR. Data came from immunoSEQ multiplex PCR; TCRdb stores just in-frame clones and leaves some out. This repertoire includes 25,000 to 35,000 clones. Study results and caveats: Per a later analysis, HLA-associated TCR beta chains showed more clonal expansion than other, equally common TCR beta chains.

The CDR3 has 14 residues. Losses at the gene ends were 11 bases for V and 6 bases for J; bases not matched to a gene: 11. Germline V gives CDR1 LNHDA, CDR2 SQIVND (reference sequence). This sequence was found in a woman between 40 and 55 years old in good health and CMV-seropositive. The V and J genes are TRBV19 and TRBJ2-1, with 9 bases lining up with TRBD1. Sequencing was performed on PBMCs. The CDR3 loop is CAAGRDRVFNEQFF. In DNA form, the CDR3 reads TGTGCCGCGGGACGGGACAGGGTTTTCAATGAGCAGTTCTTC.